The present T cell receptor beta chain was sequenced within a study of chemoradiotherapy in HPV16-positive cancers (dated 2022 in TCRdb). Background on the whole study: Candidate HPV-specific T-cell clones and common TCR motifs were defined through functional T-cell assays on cells from a couple of HPV16-positive patients. Whether T-cell immunity against the HPV oncoproteins E6 and E7 changes during chemoradiotherapy and whether survival is affected by this immunity were examined in the study. TCR repertoires from 86 patients with HPV-related cancers were then used to track the candidate HPV-specific TCRs and motifs.

Points the paper makes about the study in general: Only two HPV16-positive patients were used to derive the functional definition of HPV-specific T cells, and the survival association was reported for HPV16-positive patients. Improved recurrence-free survival in HPV16-positive patients was associated with expansion of HPV-responsive T cells during chemoradiotherapy. Expansion of candidate HPV-specific clones and E7-related TCR motifs was observed in the tumor microenvironment during treatment, whereas no such expansion was observed for non-HPV-specific T cells.

Note on this clone: Its binding antigen is unknown. No base qualities exist here, and no much larger clone lies one base off it.

The CDR1 and CDR2 encoded by the germline V gene are SGHTA and FQGTGA. Trimming costs V 2 bases and J 6 bases, and their ends lie 7 bases apart. Reading from cysteine to phenylalanine, the CDR3 counts 13 amino acids. The CDR3 DNA has 39 bases and is translated from base 1. Repertoires were sampled multiple times during chemoradiotherapy, which allowed clonal expansion in the tumor microenvironment to be followed. Receptors were amplified or captured by the immunoSEQ multiplex PCR assay. TCRdb re-hosts the immuneACCESS table, in-frame sequences only. Its copies lack some clones; in the studies checked, an unresolved V gene accounts for under half of them, and the cause for the rest is not known. For this sample the table gives more than 9,000 clones, of which 65% to 70% were detected only once. Clones ranked in the top ten supply 12% to 15% of the sample.

This TCR was recovered from a human donor with HPV-associated anogenital cancer. The chain was built from TRBV7-3 and TRBJ2-2; there is no confident call for the D gene. Sample collection was performed from a patient who underwent chemoradiotherapy. CDR3 reads: CASSLYESGELFF. The sequenced DNA: TGTGCCAGCAGCTTATATGAATCCGGGGAGCTGTTTTTT.